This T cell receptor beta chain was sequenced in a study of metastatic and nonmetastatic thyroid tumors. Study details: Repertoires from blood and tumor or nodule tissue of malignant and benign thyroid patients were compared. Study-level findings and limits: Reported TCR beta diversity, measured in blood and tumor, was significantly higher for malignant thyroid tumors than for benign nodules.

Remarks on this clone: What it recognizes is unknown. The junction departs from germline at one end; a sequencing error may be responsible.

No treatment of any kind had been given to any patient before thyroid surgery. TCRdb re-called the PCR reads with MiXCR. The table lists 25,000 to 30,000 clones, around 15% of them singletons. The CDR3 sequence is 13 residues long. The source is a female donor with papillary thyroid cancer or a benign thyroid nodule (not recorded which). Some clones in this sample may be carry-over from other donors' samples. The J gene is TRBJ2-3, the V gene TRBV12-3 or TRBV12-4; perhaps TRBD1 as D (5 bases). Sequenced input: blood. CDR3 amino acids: CASRTVGTDMQYF. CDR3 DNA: TGTGCCAGCAGGACAGTAGGCACAGATATGCAGTATTTT.